Below, one T cell receptor (beta chain) is given with its context. The data belong to a study of blood T cells in healthy people across ages. The germline V and J ends were trimmed by 5 bases and 0 bases, with 12 bases remaining between them. The length of the CDR3 is 14 residues. CDR1 SQVTM and CDR2 ANQGSEA come from the germline V gene. A sample-barcoded 5' primer and a J-beta primer mix were used in a second PCR of roughly 6 to 11 cycles. TCRdb passed the 5' RACE reads through MiXCR, listing each CDR3 protein once. The sample has more than 1,400,000 distinct CDR3 sequences; about 40% are singletons.

Sequencing was done on a sample of blood. This sequence joins TRBV29-1 and TRBJ2-3; unclear D gene. The clonotype comes from a woman aged 18 to 35 in good health. Here the CDR3 reads CSVRAATSTDTQYF. The CDR3 region has the DNA TGCAGCGTTCGGGCAGCCACAAGCACAGATACGCAGTATTTT.